A single T cell receptor (beta chain) is shown here with its context. Time point of the sample: peripheral blood 6 weeks after treatment start. The repertoire was sequenced with immunoSEQ multiplex PCR; TCRdb's copy has only in-frame clones and lacks some. Among more than 95,000 clones listed, approximately 85% were seen once. These data come from a study of PD-L1 blockade in urothelial cancer. The CDR3 is 13 residues long. J lost 7 bases, V lost 5 bases, and 2 bases had no gene match. The germline gives CDR1 SGHTA, CDR2 FQGTGA. This chain joins TRBV7-3 and TRBJ1-6, with TRBD1 matching over 7 bases. This clonotype originated in a man aged 45-60 years with urothelial cancer. The material was PBMCs, obtained around atezolizumab (anti-PD-L1) treatment. The CDR3 bases are TGTGCCAGCAGCCCAGGGGGGAATTCACCCCTCCACTTT. It translates to CASSPGGNSPLHF.